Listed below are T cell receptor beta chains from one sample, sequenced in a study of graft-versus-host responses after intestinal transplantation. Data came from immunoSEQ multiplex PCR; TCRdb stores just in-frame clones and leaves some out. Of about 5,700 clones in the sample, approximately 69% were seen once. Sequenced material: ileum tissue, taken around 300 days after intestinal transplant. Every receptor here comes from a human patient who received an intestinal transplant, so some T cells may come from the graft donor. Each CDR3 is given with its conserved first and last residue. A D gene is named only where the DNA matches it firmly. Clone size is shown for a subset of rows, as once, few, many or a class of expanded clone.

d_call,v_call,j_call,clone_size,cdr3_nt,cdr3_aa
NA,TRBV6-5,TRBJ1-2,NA,TGTGCCAGCGGGAGGACAAACCTCTATGGCTACACCTTC,CASGRTNLYGYTF
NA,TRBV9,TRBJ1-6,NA,TGTGCCAGCAGCGTAGAAGCTCTCCCTCTTAATTCACCCCTCCACTTT,CASSVEALPLNSPLHF
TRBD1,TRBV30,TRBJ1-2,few,TGTGCCTGGAGGGGAGACGGGACAGGGTATGGCTACACCTTC,CAWRGDGTGYGYTF
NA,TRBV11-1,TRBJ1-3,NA,TGTGCCAGCAGTTGGACAGACTCTGGAAACACCATATATTTT,CASSWTDSGNTIYF
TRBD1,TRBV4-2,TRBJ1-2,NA,TGTGCCAGCAGCCGCCGGGACAGCGGCTACACCTTC,CASSRRDSGYTF
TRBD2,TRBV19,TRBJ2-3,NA,TGTGCCAGTGGCCCCCGGCGGGAGGGAGCAGATACGCAGTATTTT,CASGPRREGADTQYF
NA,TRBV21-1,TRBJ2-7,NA,TGTGCCAGCAGCAGACAGGGGCCGAGCGAGCAGTACTTC,CASSRQGPSEQYF
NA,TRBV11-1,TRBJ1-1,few,TGTGCCAGCAGCTTAGACCCTATGAACACTGAAGCTTTCTTT,CASSLDPMNTEAFF
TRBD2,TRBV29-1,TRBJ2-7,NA,TGCAGCGTCCTAACCGGGAGGAACTACGAGCAGTACTTC,CSVLTGRNYEQYF
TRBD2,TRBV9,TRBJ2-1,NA,TGTGCCAGCAGCGTAGGAGCGGGAGGGTCGGATGAGCAGTTCTTC,CASSVGAGGSDEQFF
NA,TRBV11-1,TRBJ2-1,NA,TGTGCCAGCAGCGCGGACCTCTACAATGAGCAGTTCTTC,CASSADLYNEQFF
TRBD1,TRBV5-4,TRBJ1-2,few,TGTGCCAGCAGCTTACCGGGACAGGGGGCGGGTAGCTATGGCTACACCTTC,CASSLPGQGAGSYGYTF
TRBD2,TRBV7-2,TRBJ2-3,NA,TGTGCCAGCAGCGTCGGGGGACTAGCGGCGGGCACAGATACGCAGTATTTT,CASSVGGLAAGTDTQYF
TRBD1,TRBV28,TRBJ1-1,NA,TGTGCCAGCAGAGGACAGGGAAGAACTGAAGCTTTCTTT,CASRGQGRTEAFF
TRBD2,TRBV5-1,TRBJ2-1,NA,TGCGCCAGCAGCACGGGGACTAGCGGGAGAGCAGGGAATGAGCAGTTCTTC,CASSTGTSGRAGNEQFF
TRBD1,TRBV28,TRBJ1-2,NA,TGTGCCAGCAGTGCCCTCGGGACAGGGTACTATGGCTACACCTTC,CASSALGTGYYGYTF
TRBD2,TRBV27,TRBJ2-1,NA,TGTGCCAGCAGTTGGACTAGCGGGAGTGAGCAGTTCTTC,CASSWTSGSEQFF
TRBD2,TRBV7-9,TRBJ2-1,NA,TGTGCCAGCAGCCCCGGGACTAGCGTATACAATGAGCAGTTCTTC,CASSPGTSVYNEQFF
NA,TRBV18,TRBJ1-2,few,TGTGCCAGCTCACCCGGACAAAACTATGGCTACACCTTC,CASSPGQNYGYTF
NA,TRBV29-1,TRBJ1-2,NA,TGCAGCGCCTCACGCGGGGGGGGCTACACCTTC,CSASRGGGYTF
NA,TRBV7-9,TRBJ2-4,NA,TGTGCCAGCAGCTTATGGGGACAAAACATTCAGTACTTC,CASSLWGQNIQYF
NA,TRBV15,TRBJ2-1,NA,TGTGCCACCAGCAGAGATCAGTGGCTATTCCCTAGCAATGAGCAGTTCTTC,CATSRDQWLFPSNEQFF
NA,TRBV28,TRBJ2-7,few,TGTGCCAGCAGTTGGGGCTTCTACGAGCAGTACTTC,CASSWGFYEQYF
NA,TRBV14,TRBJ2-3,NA,TGTGCCAGCAGCCAAGAAGGGCAGGCTAGCACAGATACGCAGTATTTT,CASSQEGQASTDTQYF
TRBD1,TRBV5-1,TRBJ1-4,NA,TGCGCCAGCAGCTCCAGGGGGTTTGGTAATGAAAAACTGTTTTTT,CASSSRGFGNEKLFF
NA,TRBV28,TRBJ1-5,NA,TGTGCCAGCAGCCCCTTTTACTGGGGCAGGCCCCAGACCCAGCATTTT,CASSPFYWGRPQTQHF
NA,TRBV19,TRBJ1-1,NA,TGTGCCAGTAGTATTCCGGGGGTGAACACTGAAGCTTTCTTT,CASSIPGVNTEAFF
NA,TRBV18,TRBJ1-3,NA,TGTGCCAGCTCACCACCGGGGGCACCCGGAAACACCATATATTTT,CASSPPGAPGNTIYF
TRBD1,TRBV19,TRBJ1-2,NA,TGTGCCAGTAGCCCCGGGACAGGGAACGTTAATGGCTACACCTTC,CASSPGTGNVNGYTF
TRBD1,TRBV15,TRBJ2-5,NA,TGTGCCACCAGCATCCTGCTAAACAGGGGCGGCGAGACCCAGTACTTC,CATSILLNRGGETQYF
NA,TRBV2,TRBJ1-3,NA,TGTGCCACCCAAGAGCAGGTATACGGAAACACCATATATTTT,CATQEQVYGNTIYF
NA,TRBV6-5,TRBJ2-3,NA,TGTGCCAGCAGTTACGAGCGGAGCACAGATACGCAGTATTTT,CASSYERSTDTQYF
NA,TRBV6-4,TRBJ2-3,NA,TGTGCCAGCAGTGACGGGGATACAGATACGCAGTATTTT,CASSDGDTDTQYF
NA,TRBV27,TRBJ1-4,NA,TGTGCCAGCAGTTTATTCGACGGACCTAATGAAAAACTGTTTTTT,CASSLFDGPNEKLFF
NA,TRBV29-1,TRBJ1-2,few,TGCAGCGTTGAGAGCGGAGGCTATGGCTACACCTTC,CSVESGGYGYTF
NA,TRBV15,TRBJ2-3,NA,TGTGCCACCAGCAGAGAGGCGGGTACGCAGTATTTT,CATSREAGTQYF
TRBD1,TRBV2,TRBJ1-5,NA,TGTGCCAGCAGATCCGGGACAGACGCCTTTCATAGCAATCAGCCCCAGCATTTT,CASRSGTDAFHSNQPQHF
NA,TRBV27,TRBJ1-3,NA,TGTGCCAGCAGTCAGAGCTCTGGAAACACCATATATTTT,CASSQSSGNTIYF
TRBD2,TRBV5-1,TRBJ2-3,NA,TGCGCCAGCAGCTTGGGGGGACTAGCGGCCACAGATACGCAGTATTTT,CASSLGGLAATDTQYF
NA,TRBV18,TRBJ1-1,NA,TGTGCCTCGCTAGGGGGGGGGAACACTGAAGCTTTCTTT,CASLGGGNTEAFF
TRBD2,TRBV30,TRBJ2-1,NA,TGTGCCTGGAGTGTCGGACTAGCGGGCCTCTCCTACAATGAGCAGTTCTTC,CAWSVGLAGLSYNEQFF
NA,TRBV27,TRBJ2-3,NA,TGTGCCAGCAGTTTCGGGGGCGCAGATACGCAGTATTTT,CASSFGGADTQYF
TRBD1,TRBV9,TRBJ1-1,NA,TGTGCCAGCAGCGTATCCACGGACAGGTACTACACTGAAGCTTTCTTT,CASSVSTDRYYTEAFF
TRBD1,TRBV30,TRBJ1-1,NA,TGTGCCTGGAGTTCCAGGGGGCCTGAAGCTTTCTTT,CAWSSRGPEAFF
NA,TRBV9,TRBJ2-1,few,TGTGCCAGCAGCGTAGGGGGGAACTCCTACAATGAGCAGTTCTTC,CASSVGGNSYNEQFF
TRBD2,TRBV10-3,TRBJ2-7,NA,TGTGCCATCAGTGAGGGGACTAGCGATATCGTACCACCCCTTTACGAGCAGTACTTC,CAISEGTSDIVPPLYEQYF
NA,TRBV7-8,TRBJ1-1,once,TGTGCCAGCAGCCGGCTGAGGGGTACTGAAGCTTTCTTT,CASSRLRGTEAFF
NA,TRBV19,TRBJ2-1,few,TGTGCCAGTAGTTTAGGGGGGGGCCCCTACAATGAGCAGTTCTTC,CASSLGGGPYNEQFF
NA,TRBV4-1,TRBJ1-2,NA,TGCGCCAGCAGTCCCCGGGCGAGGGATGGCTACACCTTC,CASSPRARDGYTF
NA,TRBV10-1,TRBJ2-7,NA,TGCGCTTCGGCTCCACCTCCTTCTAAAGAGTACTTC,CASAPPPSKEYF
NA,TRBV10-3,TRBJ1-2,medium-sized,TGTGCCATCAGTGAGGGGGTTTCTAACTATGGCTACACCTTC,CAISEGVSNYGYTF
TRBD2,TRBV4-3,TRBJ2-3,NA,TGCGCCAGCAGCCAGACTAGCCACACAGATACGCAGTATTTT,CASSQTSHTDTQYF
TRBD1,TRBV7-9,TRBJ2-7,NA,TGTGCCAGCAGCTTACCTAACGACAGGGACTACGAGCAGTACTTC,CASSLPNDRDYEQYF
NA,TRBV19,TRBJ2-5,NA,TGTGCCAGTCCCCGGCGGGATCCAAGGGAGACCCAGTACTTC,CASPRRDPRETQYF
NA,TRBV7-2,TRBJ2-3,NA,TGTGCCAGCAGCTTAGGGGGAGCTCGCACAGATACGCAGTATTTT,CASSLGGARTDTQYF
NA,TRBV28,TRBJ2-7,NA,TGTGCCAGCAGTTTGAACAGTCTGGGCTACGAGCAGTACTTC,CASSLNSLGYEQYF
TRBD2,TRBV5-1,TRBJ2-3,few,TGCGCCAGCAGCTTGGCGGGGGGGGCAGATACGCAGTATTTT,CASSLAGGADTQYF
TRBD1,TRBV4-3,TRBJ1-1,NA,TGCGCCAGCAGCCGGGACAGGTACACTGAAGCTTTCTTT,CASSRDRYTEAFF
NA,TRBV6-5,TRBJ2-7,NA,TGTGCCACCAGAATGGGTGGTTACGAGCAGTACTTC,CATRMGGYEQYF
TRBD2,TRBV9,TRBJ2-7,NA,TGTGCCAGCAGCCTGACTAGCGGGAGGGCCTACGAGCAGTACTTC,CASSLTSGRAYEQYF